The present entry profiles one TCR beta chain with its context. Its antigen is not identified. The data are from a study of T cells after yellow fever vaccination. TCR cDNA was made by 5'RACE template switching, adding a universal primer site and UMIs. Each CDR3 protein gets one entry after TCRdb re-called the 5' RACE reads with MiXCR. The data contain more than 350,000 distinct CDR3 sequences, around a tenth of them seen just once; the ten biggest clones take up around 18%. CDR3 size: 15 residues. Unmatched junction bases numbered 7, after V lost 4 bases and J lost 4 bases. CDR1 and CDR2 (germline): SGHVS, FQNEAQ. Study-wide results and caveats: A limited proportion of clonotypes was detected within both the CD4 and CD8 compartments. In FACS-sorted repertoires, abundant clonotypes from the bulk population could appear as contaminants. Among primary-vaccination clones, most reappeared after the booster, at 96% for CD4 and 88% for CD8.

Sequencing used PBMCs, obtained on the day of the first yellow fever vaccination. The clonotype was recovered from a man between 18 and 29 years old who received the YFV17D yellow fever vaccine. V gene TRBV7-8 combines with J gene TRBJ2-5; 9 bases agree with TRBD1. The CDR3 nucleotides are TGTGCCAGCAGCTCACAGGGGGCGATAGGAGAGACCCAGTACTTC. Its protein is CASSSQGAIGETQYF.